Sequencing of this T cell receptor beta chain was carried out in a study of regulatory and conventional T cells in RAG deficiency. TCRdb keeps only in-frame clones here, not all; method: immunoSEQ multiplex PCR. The sample has 45,000 to 50,000 clones, approximately 90% seen once. Genomic DNA came from blood conventional CD4+ T cells gated CD25-low CD127-high. These same records also appear under a second study, on regulatory T cells. From that report: The PCR used 52 TRBV and 13 TRBJ primers.

The TCR originated in a human donor in good health. Sample: CD4+ effector T cells sorted from blood.

The CDR3 sequence: CASSPQTGVYENIQYF. The CDR3 nucleotides are TGTGCCAGCAGCCCCCAGACAGGGGTCTATGAAAACATTCAGTACTTC. The rearrangement links TRBV5-4 to TRBJ2-4; 8 positions agree with TRBD1. Germline values: CDR1 SGHNT, CDR2 YYREEE (reference sequence). With V trimmed by 4 bases and J by 5 bases, 11 bases remained unmatched. The CDR3 spans 16 residues.